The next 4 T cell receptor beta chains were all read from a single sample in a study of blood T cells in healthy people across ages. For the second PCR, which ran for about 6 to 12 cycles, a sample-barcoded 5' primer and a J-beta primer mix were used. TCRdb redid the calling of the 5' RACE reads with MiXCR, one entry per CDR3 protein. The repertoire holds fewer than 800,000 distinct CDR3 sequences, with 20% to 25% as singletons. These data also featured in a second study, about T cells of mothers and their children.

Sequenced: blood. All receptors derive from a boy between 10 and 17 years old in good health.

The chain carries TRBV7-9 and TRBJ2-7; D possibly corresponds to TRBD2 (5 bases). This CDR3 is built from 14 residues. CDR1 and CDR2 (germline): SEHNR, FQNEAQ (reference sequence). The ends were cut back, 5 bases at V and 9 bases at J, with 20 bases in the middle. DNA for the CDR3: TGTGCCAGCAGCCCTCATGGAGGCCCGGACGGGCAGTACTTC. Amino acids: CASSPHGGPDGQYF. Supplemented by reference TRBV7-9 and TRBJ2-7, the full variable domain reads DTGVSQNPRHKITKRGQNVTFRCDPISEHNRLYWYRQTLGQGPEFLTYFQNEAQLEKSRLLSDRFSAERPKGSFSTLEIQRTEQGDSAMYLCASSPHGGPDGQYFGPGTRLTVT.

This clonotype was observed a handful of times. This CDR3 reads CASSYQGEQYF. For the CDR3, the DNA is TGTGCCAGCAGCTACCAGGGTGAGCAGTACTTC. The chain couples TRBV6-1 to TRBJ2-7; maybe TRBD1 (5 bases). This CDR3 is 11 amino acids long. The V end lost 6 bases, the J end lost 7 bases, and 10 bases lay between the germline ends. Germline CDR1 MNHNS, CDR2 SASEGT.

The CDR3 nucleotides read TGTGCCAGCACAGGGACTTATGAAAAACTGTTTTTT. It translates to CASTGTYEKLFF. This chain uses TRBV6-6 with TRBJ1-4; possible D gene TRBD1, 5 bases. CDR3 length equals 12 residues. Germline CDR1 is MNHNY and CDR2 is SVGAGI (reference sequence). Between the trimmed V and J ends, which lost 7 bases and 6 bases, there was a span of 9 bases.

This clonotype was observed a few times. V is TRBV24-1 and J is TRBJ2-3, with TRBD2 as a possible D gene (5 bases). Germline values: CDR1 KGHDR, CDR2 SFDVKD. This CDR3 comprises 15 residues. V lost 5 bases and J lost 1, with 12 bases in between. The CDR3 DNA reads TGTGCCACCAGTGCCCCGGAGGTGGGCACAGATACGCAGTATTTT. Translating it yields CATSAPEVGTDTQYF.